Each of the 19 T cell receptor beta chains below was sequenced from the same sample in a study of blood T cell repertoires in COVID-19. Method: immunoSEQ multiplex PCR; TCRdb's copy keeps in-frame clones and lacks some. The sample lists fewer than 250,000 clones; roughly 88% were seen once. Sequencing was carried out using peripheral blood. The receptors originated from a woman of 80 years or more with COVID-19, enrolled during active disease.

The chain recombines TRBV30 with TRBJ1-2; D gene uncertain. Between the trimmed V and J ends, which lost 2 bases and 7 bases, there was a span of 14 bases. This CDR3 has 13 residues. CDR1 and CDR2 (germline): GTSNPN, SVGIG (reference sequence). In nucleotides, the CDR3 is TGTGCCTGGAGTACCTCCGACAAAGGTGGCTACACCTTC. Translating gives CAWSTSDKGGYTF.

The rearrangement joins TRBV28 to TRBJ1-6; D may be TRBD1 (6 bases). CDR1 is MDHEN and CDR2 is SYDVKM in the germline V gene. The CDR3 spans 11 residues. V was shortened by 8 bases and J by 14 bases, with 13 bases between the two germline ends. CDR3 protein: CASGTGWALHF. The CDR3 DNA is TGTGCCAGCGGAACAGGGTGGGCCCTCCACTTT.

The chain joins TRBV7-2 to TRBJ1-2; 9 nucleotides match TRBD1. The V gene end was trimmed by 7 bases and the J gene end by 1 base; junction bases not matched to a gene: 4. The CDR3 length is 14 residues. CDR1 and CDR2 from the germline V gene are SGHTA and FQGNSA. The CDR3 DNA reads TGTGCCAGCAACCCGACAGGGGGTAACTATGGCTACACCTTC. Its translation is CASNPTGGNYGYTF.

The rearrangement joins TRBV30 to TRBJ2-7; no reliable D call. V lost 4 bases to trimming and J lost 0 bases, with 13 bases between them. The CDR3 runs 14 residues. Germline lookup yields CDR1 GTSNPN and CDR2 SVGIG (reference sequence). The CDR3 sequence: CAWKAADTSYEQYF. The CDR3 region has the DNA TGTGCCTGGAAGGCGGCGGATACCTCCTACGAGCAGTACTTC.

This chain joins TRBV7-9 and TRBJ1-4; TRBD1 agrees at 7 bases. CDR3 length: 18 residues. Germline assignment: CDR1 SEHNR and CDR2 FQNEAQ (reference sequence). J gave up 7 bases and V 5 bases, and 19 bases lay outside the gene matches. CDR3: CASSVGRGRVIIGEKLFF. The CDR3 DNA is TGTGCCAGCAGCGTCGGAAGGGGGCGTGTTATTATTGGTGAAAAACTGTTTTTT.

J is TRBJ1-1 and V is TRBV15, with 7 bases matching TRBD1. The CDR3 covers 14 residues. V lost 0 bases, J lost 5 bases, and 3 bases stayed unmatched. Germline V gene lookup returns CDR1 LNHNV and CDR2 YYDKDF (reference sequence). CDR3 sequence: CATSRDYRGTEAFF. The CDR3 DNA reads TGTGCCACCAGCAGAGATTACAGGGGAACTGAAGCTTTCTTT.

This clone was recorded once. The rearrangement links TRBV19 to TRBJ1-1; D unresolved. CDR3 length: 16 residues. The V and J ends lost 6 bases and 0 bases respectively, with 17 bases between them. CDR1 LNHDA and CDR2 SQIVND come from the germline V gene (reference sequence). The CDR3 nucleotides read TGTGCCAGTAGACGTGACACCGGTGACATGAACACTGAAGCTTTCTTT. Translating gives CASRRDTGDMNTEAFF.

This chain joins TRBV9 and TRBJ1-4; 7 bases are a match to TRBD1. This CDR3 comprises 14 residues. Trimming removed 0 bases from V and 8 bases from J; junction bases left unmatched: 4. Germline values: CDR1 SGDLS, CDR2 YYNGEE. In DNA form, the CDR3 reads TGTGCCAGCAGCGTAGACAGGGGTGGAGAAAAACTGTTTTTT. Amino acids: CASSVDRGGEKLFF.

The gene calls are TRBV5-1 and TRBJ2-3; 9 bases agree with TRBD1. Germline-derived CDR1 and CDR2 are SGHRS and YFSETQ. The CDR3 extends over 17 amino acids. Germline trimming cut 4 bases from V and 1 base from J; bases unmatched to any gene: 10. CDR3 nucleotide sequence: TGCGCCAGCAGCCTGGGGACAGGGACGTCTGGCACAGATACGCAGTATTTT. Protein sequence: CASSLGTGTSGTDTQYF.

The rearrangement joins TRBV5-5 to TRBJ2-2, with 15 bases fitting TRBD2. The germline V gene has CDR1 SGHKS and CDR2 YYEKEE (reference sequence). This CDR3 is built from 16 residues. V dropped 4 bases and J dropped 7; count of bases not matched to a gene: 5. The chain's CDR3 is CASSPGLAGGIGELFF. In nucleotides, the CDR3 is TGTGCCAGCAGCCCGGGACTAGCGGGGGGAATCGGGGAGCTGTTTTTT.

The chain links TRBV28 to TRBJ1-2; D may be TRBD1 (5 bases). Germline values: CDR1 MDHEN, CDR2 SYDVKM. The CDR3 runs 12 residues. The V end was cut by 10 bases, the J end by 2 bases, with 11 bases between. This chain's CDR3 is CAIVQENYGYTF. DNA of the CDR3: TGTGCCATCGTACAGGAGAACTATGGCTACACCTTC.

V usage is TRBV30 and J usage is TRBJ2-3; 9 nucleotides align to TRBD2. CDR1 and CDR2 from the germline V gene are GTSNPN and SVGIG (reference sequence). V shed 3 bases, J shed 3 bases, and the junction held 4 bases outside the gene matches. The CDR3 consists of 14 residues. The CDR3 here is CAWRRGGRTDTQYF. DNA of the CDR3: TGTGCCTGGAGGCGGGGGGGCCGTACAGATACGCAGTATTTT.

This chain links TRBV5-4 with TRBJ2-3, with TRBD2 matching over 14 bases. CDR3 length: 16 residues. V lost 4 bases to trimming and J lost 2 bases; unmatched junction nucleotides: 3. CDR1 and CDR2 (germline): SGHNT, YYREEE (reference sequence). This CDR3 reads CASSTGLAGATDTQYF. The CDR3 bases are TGTGCCAGCAGCACGGGACTAGCGGGGGCCACAGATACGCAGTATTTT. The full variable domain, rest sourced from reference TRBV5-4 and TRBJ2-3, is ETGVTQSPTHLIKTRGQQVTLRCSSQSGHNTVSWYQQALGQGPQFIFQYYREEENGRGNFPPRFSGLQFPNYSSELNVNALELDDSALYLCASSTGLAGATDTQYFGPGTRLTVL.

The chain joins TRBV6-5 to TRBJ2-2; a weak D match, TRBD1 (5 bases). V was trimmed by 6 bases and J by 1 base, leaving 15 bases between them. This CDR3 has 16 amino acids. Germline V gene sequence: CDR1 MNHEY, CDR2 SVGAGI. The DNA of the CDR3 is TGTGCCAGCAGCTACCCCCAGGGAAAGAACACCGGGGAGCTGTTTTTT. As protein: CASSYPQGKNTGELFF.

The chain recombines TRBV10-2 with TRBJ1-4; D perhaps matches TRBD1 (5 bases). Trimming left V 6 bases short and J 10 bases short, with 15 bases between. The CDR3 loop spans 13 amino acids. Germline V gives CDR1 WSHSY, CDR2 SAAADI. CDR3 residues: CASRGTTEGKLFF. The CDR3 DNA sequence: TGCGCCAGCAGGGGGACTACGGAGGGAAAACTGTTTTTT.

The V call is TRBV2, the J call TRBJ2-3; 8 nucleotides agree with TRBD2. CDR3 size: 13 residues. V gave up 10 bases and J gave up 3 bases; unmatched junction bases: 6. CDR1 and CDR2 from the germline V gene are SNHLY and FYNNEI. Here the CDR3 reads CATGGIGTDTQYF. The CDR3, as DNA: TGTGCCACGGGGGGGATTGGGACAGATACGCAGTATTTT. The full variable domain, completed using reference TRBV2 and TRBJ2-3, is EPEVTQTPSHQVTQMGQEVILRCVPISNHLYFYWYRQILGQKVEFLVSFYNNEISEKSEIFDDQFSVERPDGSNFTLKIRSTKLEDSAMYFCATGGIGTDTQYFGPGTRLTVL.

This chain's CDR3 is CASSSGTGWNSPLHF. CDR3 coding DNA: TGTGCCAGCAGCTCGGGGACAGGGTGGAATTCACCCCTCCACTTT. The chain joins TRBV6-5 to TRBJ1-6; TRBD1 aligns across 9 bases. CDR1 MNHEY and CDR2 SVGAGI come from the germline V gene. With 6 bases clipped from V and 7 bases from J, the junction kept 7 bases outside the gene matches. CDR3 length equals 15 residues.

The V call is TRBV19, the J call TRBJ1-5; D unresolved. The CDR3 sequence is 13 residues long. Germline values: CDR1 LNHDA, CDR2 SQIVND (reference sequence). V was cut by 6 bases and J by 6 bases, with 12 bases left in between. Here the CDR3 reads CASRGLGGQPQHF. The CDR3 nucleotides are TGTGCCAGTAGGGGCCTGGGTGGTCAGCCCCAGCATTTT.

The chain uses TRBV6-5 and TRBJ1-1, with 8 bases fitting TRBD1. There are 15 residues in the CDR3. Germline V gene sequence: CDR1 MNHEY, CDR2 SVGAGI. V dropped 4 bases and J dropped 3; count of bases not matched to a gene: 7. CDR3: CASSSMGTGDTEAFF. In DNA form, the CDR3 reads TGTGCCAGCAGTTCTATGGGGACAGGTGACACTGAAGCTTTCTTT.